Listed here are 26 T cell receptor beta chains from one sample, sequenced in a study of T-cell memory formation after mild COVID-19. MiXCR was run by TCRdb on the 5' RACE reads, yielding one entry per CDR3 protein. The data show about 340,000 distinct CDR3 sequences, about 15% seen once. Sequencing was performed on PBMCs or a T cell subset sorted from them (not recorded which). All receptors derive from a man between 18 and 29 years old who had mild COVID-19 (a few samples of this study predate the infection). Cell type and time point are not known.

The chain has TRBV6-2 or TRBV6-3 and TRBJ1-5; D may be TRBD1 (5 bases). There are 13 residues in the CDR3. V shed 8 bases and J shed 6 bases, with 14 bases lying between them. Germline loops: CDR1 MNHEY, CDR2 SVGEGT. CDR3 residues: CASRDPGGQPQHF. The CDR3 DNA follows: TGTGCCAGCCGCGACCCTGGGGGTCAGCCCCAGCATTTT.

This rearrangement joins TRBV7-1 to TRBJ1-3; a weak D match, TRBD1 (5 bases). TRBV7-1 is treated as an ORF (open reading frame) with a function not yet certain. Trimming left V 3 bases short and J 2 bases short, with 14 bases between. The CDR3 is 16 residues long. The CDR3 region has the DNA TGTGCCAGCAGCTCCCTCCTCGGGGGAACTGGAAACACCATATATTTT. It is translated as CASSSLLGGTGNTIYF.

In this sample, this clonotype turned up a few times. CDR3 nucleotide sequence: TGTGCCAGCAGTTTGGCGGGGGTAAGCTCCTACGAGCAGTACTTC. This translates into CASSLAGVSSYEQYF. This chain links TRBV6-6 with TRBJ2-7; 7 bases map to TRBD2. Germline V gene lookup returns CDR1 MNHNY and CDR2 SVGAGI (reference sequence). The J segment lost 0 bases and the V segment lost 4 bases, leaving 6 bases of the junction unmatched. CDR3 size: 15 residues.

This clonotype occurred a few times. The V call is TRBV7-9, the J call TRBJ1-2; D is unclear. The CDR3 sequence is 13 residues long. The V end lost 5 bases, the J end lost 4 bases, and 11 bases lay between the germline ends. The germline CDR1 and CDR2 sequences are SEHNR and FQNEAQ (reference sequence). The CDR3: CASSPTELYGYTF. CDR3 bases: TGTGCCAGCAGCCCCACGGAACTCTATGGCTACACCTTC.

This clonotype was observed many times. This sequence joins TRBV7-6 and TRBJ2-5; no clear D gene. V was clipped by 4 bases and J by 6 bases, with 15 bases between them. The length of the CDR3 is 14 residues. Germline V gene sequence: CDR1 SGHVS, CDR2 FNYEAQ. This CDR3 is CASSYQADGQTQYF. As DNA, the CDR3 is TGTGCCAGCAGCTACCAGGCCGACGGACAGACCCAGTACTTC.

This clonotype was counted ten times or more. V usage is TRBV7-2 and J usage is TRBJ1-2; no firm D call. V lost 5 bases to trimming and J lost 8 bases, with 21 bases between them. The CDR3 runs to 15 residues. CDR1 SGHTA and CDR2 FQGNSA come from the germline V gene. CDR3 loop: CASSPSAGGIYGYTF. Here the CDR3 DNA reads TGTGCCAGCAGCCCCTCTGCGGGAGGGATCTACGGCTACACCTTC. The full variable domain, its missing parts supplied by reference TRBV7-2 and TRBJ1-2, is GAGVSQSPSNKVTEKGKDVELRCDPISGHTALYWYRQSLGQGLEFLIYFQGNSAPDKSGLPSDRFSAERTGGSVSTLTIQRTQQEDSAVYLCASSPSAGGIYGYTFGSGTRLTVV.

This clonotype was observed at least ten times. This chain joins TRBV12-3 or TRBV12-4 and TRBJ2-2, with D hard to call. V was cut by 5 bases and J by 6 bases, with 13 bases left in between. The CDR3 has 14 amino acids. CDR3 sequence reads: CASSGGSWAGELFF. CDR3 DNA: TGTGCCAGCAGTGGTGGCTCCTGGGCCGGGGAGCTGTTTTTT.

This clonotype showed up just a few times. The J gene is TRBJ2-3, the V gene TRBV12-3 or TRBV12-4; 9 bases agree with TRBD2. J was trimmed by 0 bases and V by 5 bases; bases with no gene match: 3. CDR3 length: 15 residues. CDR3 DNA sequence: TGTGCCAGCAGTCCGGGACTAGCAAGCACAGATACGCAGTATTTT. This codes for CASSPGLASTDTQYF.

In this sample, this clonotype is medium-sized. The chain combines TRBV5-1 with TRBJ2-1; TRBD2 matches 11 bases. Germline V lookup: CDR1 SGHRS, CDR2 YFSETQ. The CDR3 length is 17 residues. The J segment lost 4 bases and the V segment lost 0 bases, leaving 6 bases of the junction unmatched. The DNA of the CDR3 is TGCGCCAGCAGCTTGGCCCCCCTAGCGGGGGGTTACAATGAGCAGTTCTTC. This gives the protein CASSLAPLAGGYNEQFF.

The V call is TRBV20-1, the J call TRBJ1-1; 8 positions agree with TRBD1. Germline CDR1 is DFQATT and CDR2 is SNEGSKA (reference sequence). V gave up 0 bases and J gave up 1 base; unmatched junction bases: 4. The CDR3 is made up of 15 amino acids. In nucleotides, the CDR3 is TGCAGTGCTAGAGATGCACAGGGGGGGAACACTGAAGCTTTCTTT. This translates into CSARDAQGGNTEAFF.

The V gene is TRBV6-1, the J gene TRBJ2-1; 9 bases match TRBD1. After removal of 6 bases from V and 4 bases from J, the junction contained 7 bases not matched to a gene. Germline V gene data show CDR1 as MNHNS and CDR2 as SASEGT. CDR3 length: 15 amino acids. The chain's CDR3 is CASSTGTGSYNEQFF. The CDR3 nucleotides are TGTGCCAGCAGCACCGGGACAGGGTCGTACAATGAGCAGTTCTTC.

This rearrangement joins TRBV7-8 to TRBJ2-7, with 10 bases identical to TRBD1. The length of the CDR3 is 14 residues. Trimming removed 5 bases from V and 2 bases from J; junction bases left unmatched: 3. The V gene's germline CDR1 is SGHVS and CDR2 FQNEAQ. The CDR3 loop is CASSPGQGAYEQYV. The CDR3 DNA is TGTGCCAGCAGCCCCGGACAGGGGGCCTACGAGCAGTACGTC.

This clonotype was observed a few times. The chain has TRBV7-2 and TRBJ2-3, with 8 bases lining up with TRBD2. The ends lost 6 bases at V and 6 bases at J; junction bases unmatched: 11. This CDR3 has 15 amino acids. Looked up from germline, CDR1 is SGHTA and CDR2 is FQGNSA. This chain's CDR3 is CASRPQTSVADTQYF. The DNA of the CDR3 is TGTGCCAGCAGACCCCAGACTAGCGTGGCGGATACGCAGTATTTT. The entire variable domain, with the rest obtained from reference TRBV7-2 and TRBJ2-3, is as follows: GAGVSQSPSNKVTEKGKDVELRCDPISGHTALYWYRQSLGQGLEFLIYFQGNSAPDKSGLPSDRFSAERTGGSVSTLTIQRTQQEDSAVYLCASRPQTSVADTQYFGPGTRLTVL.

This clonotype was detected a few times. The chain employs TRBV6-2 or TRBV6-3 and TRBJ2-7, with 7 bases matching TRBD1. The CDR3 consists of 14 residues. Trimming took 7 bases from V and 2 from J; bases not matched to a gene: 8. Germline CDR1 is MNHEY and CDR2 is SVGEGT. CDR3 DNA sequence: TGTGCCAGCACCCAGACAGGGATTCCCTACGAGCAGTACTTC. It yields the protein CASTQTGIPYEQYF.

This clonotype showed up just a few times. V and J are TRBV7-2 and TRBJ1-2, with D possibly TRBD1 on 5 matching bases. Looked up from germline, CDR1 is SGHTA and CDR2 is FQGNSA. The CDR3 loop spans 14 amino acids. The V end was cut by 5 bases, the J end by 2 bases, with 12 bases between. CDR3 in amino acids: CASSLWGDNYGYTF. The CDR3 bases are TGTGCCAGCAGCCTATGGGGGGACAACTATGGCTACACCTTC.

Only a few counts were recorded for this clonotype. This chain uses TRBV11-2 with TRBJ2-1; TRBD2 is a possible D gene (6 bases). Germline CDR1 SGHAT, CDR2 FQNNGV. The CDR3 sequence is 16 residues long. The V and J ends lost 4 bases and 5 bases respectively, with 18 bases between them. CDR3 DNA: TGTGCCAGCAGCTCCGGCGCGGGACGGTCTGACAATGAGCAGTTCTTC. It translates to CASSSGAGRSDNEQFF.

This clonotype was seen repeatedly, ten times or more. The V and J genes are TRBV30 and TRBJ2-1, with 16 bases that match TRBD2. Losses at the gene ends were 5 bases for V and 13 bases for J; bases not matched to a gene: 11. Germline CDR1 is GTSNPN and CDR2 is SVGIG (reference sequence). CDR3 length: 15 amino acids. The CDR3 bases are TGTGCCTGGGAACATAAGGGACTAGCGGGGGGGCCTCAGTTCTTC. This codes for CAWEHKGLAGGPQFF.

J is TRBJ1-2 and V is TRBV3-1, with D tentatively TRBD1 (6 bases). The V gene's germline CDR1 is LGHDT and CDR2 YNNKEL (reference sequence). Trimming shortened V by 1 base and J by 4 bases, and 10 bases separated the two germline ends. The CDR3 sequence is 14 residues long. CDR3 in amino acids: CASSQVPGAYGYTF. CDR3 in DNA: TGTGCCAGCAGCCAAGTTCCGGGGGCCTATGGCTACACCTTC.

The sample holds one count of this clonotype. The gene calls are TRBV29-1 and TRBJ1-1; D may be TRBD1 (6 bases). The ends were cut back, 3 bases at V and 1 base at J, with 9 bases in the middle. There are 13 residues in the CDR3. Germline V gene lookup returns CDR1 SQVTM and CDR2 ANQGSEA. DNA for the CDR3: TGCAGCGTTGATAGGGGGGGGAACACTGAAGCTTTCTTT. Its protein is CSVDRGGNTEAFF. Based on the CDR3 plus reference TRBV29-1 and TRBJ1-1, the full variable domain is SAVISQKPSRDICQRGTSLTIQCQVDSQVTMMFWYRQQPGQSLTLIATANQGSEATYESGFVIDKFPISRPNLTFSTLTVSNMSPEDSSIYLCSVDRGGNTEAFFGQGTRLTVV.

This chain joins TRBV5-4 and TRBJ2-2; D call uncertain. The CDR3 covers 12 residues. V lost 4 bases to trimming and J lost 7 bases, with 8 bases between them. Germline values: CDR1 SGHNT, CDR2 YYREEE (reference sequence). CDR3 DNA sequence: TGTGCCAGCAGCCCTAACGGCGGGGAGCTGTTTTTT. Translated, it gives CASSPNGGELFF.

There are a few counts of this clonotype. V is TRBV7-2 and J is TRBJ2-2; the match to TRBD1 covers 8 bases. Germline CDR1 reads SGHTA; CDR2 reads FQGNSA. V gave up 7 bases and J gave up 3 bases; unmatched junction bases: 4. The CDR3 runs to 14 residues. The CDR3 is CASKYRGDTGELFF. DNA for the CDR3: TGTGCCAGCAAGTACAGGGGGGACACCGGGGAGCTGTTTTTT.

This clonotype showed up just a few times. The genes are TRBV7-2 and TRBJ2-1; possibly TRBD2 for D (5 bases). CDR3 length: 13 amino acids. CDR1 and CDR2 (germline): SGHTA, FQGNSA. Trimming cost V 6 bases and J 12 bases, with 18 bases left between them. In nucleotides, the CDR3 is TGTGCCAGCAGGCCGGGGTCGGTAGGGTGGCAGTTCTTC. This translates into CASRPGSVGWQFF.

The rearrangement joins TRBV5-4 to TRBJ1-4; 8 bases fit TRBD1. From germline, CDR1 is SGHNT and CDR2 YYREEE (reference sequence). The CDR3 is 15 amino acids. Germline trimming cut 0 bases from V and 7 bases from J; bases unmatched to any gene: 5. The CDR3 reads CASSLAGQGTEKLFF. The CDR3 DNA follows: TGTGCCAGCAGCTTGGCCGGACAGGGTACTGAAAAACTGTTTTTT.

In this sample, this clonotype turned up many times. The chain combines TRBV28 with TRBJ2-1; no reliable D call. V was trimmed by 6 bases and J by 5 bases, leaving 8 bases between them. In germline, CDR1 is MDHEN, CDR2 SYDVKM. The CDR3 length is 12 residues. CDR3 sequence reads: CASSLLNNEQFF. The CDR3 nucleotides are TGTGCCAGCAGCCTTTTGAACAATGAGCAGTTCTTC.

The rearrangement links TRBV9 to TRBJ2-3; perhaps TRBD2 as D (6 bases). Trimming stripped 0 bases from V and 3 bases from J, with 14 bases between. The germline V gene encodes CDR1 SGDLS and CDR2 YYNGEE. The CDR3 sequence is 16 residues long. The chain's CDR3 is CASSVARAGTTDTQYF. CDR3 nucleotide sequence: TGTGCCAGCAGCGTAGCTCGGGCGGGGACTACAGATACGCAGTATTTT. Complete variable domain (other parts from reference TRBV9 and TRBJ2-3): DSGVTQTPKHLITATGQRVTLRCSPRSGDLSVYWYQQSLDQGLQFLIQYYNGEERAKGNILERFSAQQFPDLHSELNLSSLELGDSALYFCASSVARAGTTDTQYFGPGTRLTVL.

This clonotype was detected a few times. The CDR3 spells CASSLFGGSGTEAFF. CDR3 coding DNA: TGTGCCAGCAGCTTATTTGGGGGGTCGGGCACTGAAGCTTTCTTT. The chain carries TRBV7-9 and TRBJ1-1, with D possibly being TRBD1 (5 bases). CDR3 length equals 15 residues. V lost 2 bases and J 4 bases, leaving 14 bases between the germline ends. Germline CDR1 reads SEHNR; CDR2 reads FQNEAQ (reference sequence).